The 5 T cell receptor beta chains listed next were all sequenced from one sample in a study of T-cell memory formation after mild COVID-19. One entry per CDR3 protein, called by TCRdb with MiXCR from the 5' RACE reads. The sample carries about 82,000 distinct CDR3 sequences, around an eighth recorded once. The sample consisted of PBMCs or a T cell subset sorted from them (not recorded which). All receptors come from an adult woman who had mild COVID-19 (a few samples of this study predate the infection). Cell type and time point are not known.

The chain uses TRBV7-6 and TRBJ2-1; either TRBD1 or TRBD2 may supply D (6 bases each). Germline values: CDR1 SGHVS, CDR2 FNYEAQ. Trimming pared 6 bases from V and 5 bases from J, leaving 20 bases between. The CDR3 extends over 16 amino acids. The CDR3 here is CASSSLKGGTDNEQFF. The CDR3 DNA reads TGTGCCAGCAGTTCTCTGAAGGGGGGAACGGACAATGAGCAGTTCTTC.

This clonotype has more than one count but fewer than ten. V gene TRBV4-1 combines with J gene TRBJ2-7; D is unclear. The CDR3 is 16 amino acids. The V gene's germline CDR1 is MGHRA and CDR2 YSYEKL. V was pared by 0 bases and J by 0 bases, with 12 bases between. The CDR3 nucleotides are TGCGCCAGCAGCCAAGAAGAAAAGGGTAGCTCCTACGAGCAGTACTTC. It encodes CASSQEEKGSSYEQYF.

This clonotype was observed a single time. J is TRBJ1-1 and V is TRBV5-1; possible D gene TRBD1, 6 bases. The germline V gene has CDR1 SGHRS and CDR2 YFSETQ. The CDR3 is 15 amino acids. V lost 3 bases, J lost 4 bases, and 16 bases lay in between. The CDR3 region has the DNA TGCGCCAGCAGCTGGCAACAGGGACTCGGCACTGAAGCTTTCTTT. It yields the protein CASSWQQGLGTEAFF.

This chain uses TRBV9 with TRBJ2-7; TRBD2 might be the D (7 bases). Germline V gene lookup returns CDR1 SGDLS and CDR2 YYNGEE. The CDR3 has 14 residues. V was shortened by 4 bases and J by 5 bases, with 16 bases between the two germline ends. As DNA, the CDR3 is TGTGCCAGCAGCCCAGGGGAGGGTAGAGACGAGCAGTACTTC. This gives the protein CASSPGEGRDEQYF.

In its sample, this clonotype was seen a few times. The CDR3 nucleotides are TGTGCCATCAGTGAAGTGAACTCACCGGACACCATATATTTT. Protein product: CAISEVNSPDTIYF. The rearrangement uses TRBV10-3 and TRBJ1-3; no clear D. V gave up 3 bases and J gave up 8 bases, with 14 bases separating them. CDR1 is ENHRY, CDR2 SYGVKD, per germline. This CDR3 region has 14 residues.